These T cell receptor beta chains were read from a single sample in a study of blood T cell repertoires in COVID-19. Some clones are missing from TCRdb's copy, which holds only in-frame ones; the method was immunoSEQ multiplex PCR. The repertoire holds 140,000 to 150,000 clones, with 80% to 85% as singletons. Sequences were obtained from peripheral blood. The source is a human donor in a cohort sampled during active COVID-19. The CDR3 runs from the conserved cysteine through the conserved F or W. D genes are given only for firm matches. Clone size is stated in some rows and not others, as once, few, many or a class when expanded.

>TRBD1|TRBV12-3/TRBV12-4|.|TRBJ1-2
TGTGCCAGCAGTCTCCAGGGGGAGGATGGCTACACCTTC
CASSLQGEDGYTF
>TRBD2|TRBV27|.|TRBJ2-1
TGTGCCAGCAGTTCGCATAGCGGGAGGGCCCCCGAGCAGTTCTTC
CASSSHSGRAPEQFF
>.|TRBV6-2/TRBV6-3|.|TRBJ2-2
TGTGCCAGCAGTTCAACGAACACCGGGGAGCTGTTTTTT
CASSSTNTGELFF
>TRBD1|TRBV27|.|TRBJ2-3
TGTGCCAGCAGTCTAGGACAGGTTAGAGCGCAGTATTTT
CASSLGQVRAQYF
>TRBD2|TRBV19|.|TRBJ2-3
TGTGCCAGTGATAGCGGGAGACACACAGATACGCAGTATTTT
CASDSGRHTDTQYF
>.|TRBV6-1|.|TRBJ2-6
TGTGCCAGCAGTGAATTCGGCTCTGGGGCCAACGTCCTGACTTTC
CASSEFGSGANVLTF
>.|TRBV7-8|.|TRBJ2-6
TGTGCCAGCAGCCCCAGTCGGGTTGGGGCCAACGTCCTGACTTTC
CASSPSRVGANVLTF
>TRBD1|TRBV19|.|TRBJ1-2
TGTGCCAGTAGTTTGGCCGGGACAGGGGGCCTTGGCTACACCTTC
CASSLAGTGGLGYTF
>.|TRBV18|.|TRBJ1-5
TGTGCCAGCTCCGCCAGCAGGGACAATCAGCCCCAGCATTTT
CASSASRDNQPQHF
>.|TRBV6-1|.|TRBJ1-5
TGTGCCAGCAGTGAAGCTGGAGGGTTGGGCAATCAGCCCCAGCATTTT
CASSEAGGLGNQPQHF
>TRBD2|TRBV6-5|.|TRBJ2-1
TGTGCCAGCAGATCTAGCGGGAGTTCCTACAATGAGCAGTTCTTC
CASRSSGSSYNEQFF
>.|TRBV18|.|TRBJ2-7
TGTGCCAGCTCACCTTCCGGCCAACAGGGATCGCGCGAGCAGTACTTC
CASSPSGQQGSREQYF
>.|TRBV9|.|TRBJ2-1
TGTGCCAGCAGCGTAGCTAGCTCCTACAATGAGCAGTTCTTC
CASSVASSYNEQFF
>TRBD2|TRBV6-2/TRBV6-3|.|TRBJ2-5
TGTGCCAGCAGTACCTTCGGACTAGCGGGATATCAGGGAGAGACCCAGTACTTC
CASSTFGLAGYQGETQYF
>TRBD2|TRBV28|.|TRBJ2-7
TGTGCCAGCAGTTCCCCCGGGACTAGCATCTTCTACGAGCAGTACTTC
CASSSPGTSIFYEQYF
>TRBD1|TRBV7-9|few|TRBJ1-6
TGTGCCAGCAGCTTGGCCGGGACAGGGGGCCCACCCCTCCACTTT
CASSLAGTGGPPLHF
>.|TRBV18|.|TRBJ2-7
TGTGCCAGCTCACCACGAGGCGGCACCCACTACGAGCAGTACTTC
CASSPRGGTHYEQYF
>TRBD1|TRBV6-5|.|TRBJ1-4
TGTGCCAGCAGAGGGGGCCCCGCAACTAATGAAAAACTGTTTTTT
CASRGGPATNEKLFF
>.|TRBV5-4|.|TRBJ1-4
TGTGCCAGCAGCTCCCCCTCTGCAACTAATGAAAAACTGTTTTTT
CASSSPSATNEKLFF
>.|TRBV28|.|TRBJ2-7
TGTGCCAGCAGTCAAACCGGGACAAGATCCTACGAGCAGTACTTC
CASSQTGTRSYEQYF
>TRBD2|TRBV4-3|.|TRBJ2-5
TGCGCCAGCAGCCAACTAGCGGGAACTGCAGAGACCCAGTACTTC
CASSQLAGTAETQYF
>TRBD2|TRBV4-1|.|TRBJ2-7
TGCGCCAGCAGCCGGACTAGCGGGAGCGCCTCCTACGAGCAGTACTTC
CASSRTSGSASYEQYF
>.|TRBV21-1|.|TRBJ2-7
TGTGCCAGCAGCAAACCCCCGGGACAGAGCGGTGGCCCGTACTACGAGCAGTACTTC
CASSKPPGQSGGPYYEQYF
>.|TRBV28|.|TRBJ1-5
TGTGCCAGCAGAGACAGCTTTTATAGCAATCAGCCCCAGCATTTT
CASRDSFYSNQPQHF
>TRBD1|TRBV7-8|.|TRBJ2-7
TGTGCCAGCACTCCGGACAGGGACTCCTACGAGCAGTACTTC
CASTPDRDSYEQYF
>.|TRBV6-5|.|TRBJ2-7
TGTGCCAGCAGTCACTCCGGGGTCCTATCCTACGAGCAGTACTTC
CASSHSGVLSYEQYF
>TRBD1|TRBV5-4|.|TRBJ2-7
TGTGCCAGCAGCTTCGGGACAGGGGTTTATGAGCAGTACTTC
CASSFGTGVYEQYF
>.|TRBV10-3|.|TRBJ2-1
TGTGCCATCAGAGGTCCGACTACCTCAATCTCCTACAATGAGCAGTTCTTC
CAIRGPTTSISYNEQFF
>TRBD2|TRBV6-5|.|TRBJ2-1
TGTGCCAGCACCTACCGGACTAGCGTCTCTAATGAGCAGTTCTTC
CASTYRTSVSNEQFF
>.|TRBV7-9|many|TRBJ1-2
TGTGCCAGCAGTTTTAAGGGAAAGGGGGGGAATAACTATGGCTACACCTTC
CASSFKGKGGNNYGYTF
>.|TRBV28|.|TRBJ2-2
TGTGCCAGCAAGGTACAGGGATTCCAGCTGGGGTCGAGCACCGGGGAGCTGTTTTTT
CASKVQGFQLGSSTGELFF
>TRBD1|TRBV4-3|once|TRBJ2-7
TGCGCCAGCAGCCAAGACCGACAGGGCTTTCGGGAGCAGTACTTC
CASSQDRQGFREQYF
>TRBD1|TRBV27|.|TRBJ1-5
TGTGCCAGCAGTCACGTCGGTAGGGGGCTGTTCTATAGCAATCAGCCCCAGCATTTT
CASSHVGRGLFYSNQPQHF
>.|TRBV28|few|TRBJ1-5
TGTGCCAGCAGTGGGGAGGGGGGGGGCAATCAGCCCCAGCATTTT
CASSGEGGGNQPQHF
>TRBD2|TRBV10-2|.|TRBJ2-7
TGCGCCAGCAGTAAGACTAGCGGCTACGAGCAGTACTTC
CASSKTSGYEQYF
>TRBD1|TRBV27|.|TRBJ1-2
TGTGCCAGCAGTTTATTCGGGACAGGGGGCGATTATAGCTATGGCTACACCTTC
CASSLFGTGGDYSYGYTF
>.|TRBV6-2/TRBV6-3|.|TRBJ2-5
TGTGCCAGCAGCGATACAGGGATTCCTCAAGAGACCCAGTACTTC
CASSDTGIPQETQYF
>TRBD1|TRBV7-9|.|TRBJ2-1
TGTGCCAGCAGCTTAATAGGGACAGGGCTTTACAATGAGCAGTTCTTC
CASSLIGTGLYNEQFF
>.|TRBV18|.|TRBJ2-3
TGTGCCAGCTCACAGAGCGGGAGCACAGATACGCAGTATTTT
CASSQSGSTDTQYF
>TRBD2|TRBV28|.|TRBJ2-1
TGTGCCAGCAGCCCTCCCGGACTAGCGGGAGGACGGCAGTTCTTC
CASSPPGLAGGRQFF
>.|TRBV5-1|few|TRBJ2-7
TGCGCCAGCAGCTTACAGGTCTACGAGCAGTACTTC
CASSLQVYEQYF
>.|TRBV7-2|.|TRBJ1-1
TGTGCCAGCAGCTTAGGGAGGACAGTGAACACTGAAGCTTTCTTT
CASSLGRTVNTEAFF
>TRBD2|TRBV14|.|TRBJ2-1
TGTGCCAGCAGCCAAGTTGCGGGAGGGAGCAATGAGCAGTTCTTC
CASSQVAGGSNEQFF
>.|TRBV2|.|TRBJ1-6
TGTGCCAGCAGGGGGAGGGCAGGGAATTCACCCCTCCACTTT
CASRGRAGNSPLHF
>TRBD2|TRBV11-2|.|TRBJ2-7
TGTGCCAGCAGCTTAGTGTACGGGACTAGCGGTTACGAGCAGTACTTC
CASSLVYGTSGYEQYF
>.|TRBV6-1|once|TRBJ2-6
TGTGCCAGCAGTGAAGTAGGGGGTTTCTTCTCTGGGGCCAACGTCCTGACTTTC
CASSEVGGFFSGANVLTF
>.|TRBV4-1|.|TRBJ2-7
TGCGCCAGCAGCCAAGATCCGGGGGACGTCCGCTACGAGCAGTACTTC
CASSQDPGDVRYEQYF
>.|TRBV29-1|once|TRBJ2-7
TGCAGCGTTCTTGACAGCCCCTACGAGCAGTACTTC
CSVLDSPYEQYF
>TRBD1|TRBV6-6|once|TRBJ1-2
TGTGCCAGCAGCACTAACAGGGGATCACCCCTCTATGGCTACACCTTC
CASSTNRGSPLYGYTF
>TRBD1|TRBV19|.|TRBJ2-7
TGTGCCAGTAGTGGAGGACAGGGTTTCTCCTACGAGCAGTACTTC
CASSGGQGFSYEQYF
>.|TRBV6-5|.|TRBJ1-5
TGTGCCAGCAGCCCGGCGGGGAATAGCAATCAGCCCCAGCATTTT
CASSPAGNSNQPQHF
>TRBD1|TRBV5-1|.|TRBJ2-2
TGCGCCAGCAGCTTGGCCTGGACAGGGCCGAACACCGGGGAGCTGTTTTTT
CASSLAWTGPNTGELFF
>.|TRBV7-3|.|TRBJ2-7
TGTGCCAGCAGCCAGGGGTCATTGGAGCAGTACTTC
CASSQGSLEQYF
>TRBD1|TRBV29-1|.|TRBJ2-7
TGCAGCGTCCAATGGGACAGGGAGGCGTCCTACGAGCAGTACTTC
CSVQWDREASYEQYF
>TRBD2|TRBV19|many|TRBJ2-7
TGTGCCAGTAGATCGCTAGCGGGAGGAAACTACGAGCAGTACTTC
CASRSLAGGNYEQYF
>.|TRBV6-2/TRBV6-3|.|TRBJ2-6
TGTGCCAGCAGTTTACAGGGCTTTCAGAACCCTGGGGCCAACGTCCTGACTTTC
CASSLQGFQNPGANVLTF
>TRBD1|TRBV29-1|.|TRBJ2-5
TGCAGCGTTGTGAGGACAGGGCAAGAGACCCAGTACTTC
CSVVRTGQETQYF
>TRBD1|TRBV5-1|once|TRBJ2-7
TGCGCCAGCAGCGACCCACAGGGGGCCTACGAGCAGTACTTC
CASSDPQGAYEQYF
>.|TRBV7-9|.|TRBJ1-5
TGTGCCAGCAGCTTAAGGGAGGATCAGCCCCAGCATTTT
CASSLREDQPQHF